A selection of T cell receptor beta chains follows, all from one sample in a study of blood T cell repertoires in COVID-19. Data came from immunoSEQ multiplex PCR; TCRdb stores just in-frame clones and leaves some out. This table has approximately 300,000 clones, nearly 90% appearing once. Sequenced: PBMCs or T cells enriched from blood (not recorded which). These receptors came from a woman aged 25 to 45 who had recovered from COVID-19. Both conserved end residues are part of each CDR3. Fields, in order: V gene, clone size, J gene, CDR3 protein. Size is stated for part of the rows, as once, few or many counts, or as a class when the clone is expanded.

v_gene: TRBV27
abundance: .
j_gene: TRBJ2-2
CDR3aa: CASSQQGDTGELFF

v_gene: TRBV11-1
abundance: .
j_gene: TRBJ2-3
CDR3aa: CASSPIADTQYF

v_gene: TRBV29-1
abundance: once
j_gene: TRBJ1-1
CDR3aa: CSVYRGGTEAFF

v_gene: TRBV14
abundance: .
j_gene: TRBJ1-3
CDR3aa: CASSQGASSGNTIYF

v_gene: TRBV18
abundance: .
j_gene: TRBJ2-7
CDR3aa: CASSPQRDSSYEQYF

v_gene: TRBV19
abundance: once
j_gene: TRBJ1-1
CDR3aa: CASSIPTGAGTEAFF

v_gene: TRBV19
abundance: .
j_gene: TRBJ1-1
CDR3aa: CASSMLSGIGTEAFF

v_gene: TRBV29-1
abundance: once
j_gene: TRBJ2-7
CDR3aa: CSVEFAGTYEQYF

v_gene: TRBV21-1
abundance: .
j_gene: TRBJ1-3
CDR3aa: CASRPGLTSGNTIYF

v_gene: TRBV11-1
abundance: .
j_gene: TRBJ2-7
CDR3aa: CASSSIGQTGYEQYF

v_gene: TRBV7-2
abundance: .
j_gene: TRBJ2-7
CDR3aa: CASSPGGSGSNEQYF